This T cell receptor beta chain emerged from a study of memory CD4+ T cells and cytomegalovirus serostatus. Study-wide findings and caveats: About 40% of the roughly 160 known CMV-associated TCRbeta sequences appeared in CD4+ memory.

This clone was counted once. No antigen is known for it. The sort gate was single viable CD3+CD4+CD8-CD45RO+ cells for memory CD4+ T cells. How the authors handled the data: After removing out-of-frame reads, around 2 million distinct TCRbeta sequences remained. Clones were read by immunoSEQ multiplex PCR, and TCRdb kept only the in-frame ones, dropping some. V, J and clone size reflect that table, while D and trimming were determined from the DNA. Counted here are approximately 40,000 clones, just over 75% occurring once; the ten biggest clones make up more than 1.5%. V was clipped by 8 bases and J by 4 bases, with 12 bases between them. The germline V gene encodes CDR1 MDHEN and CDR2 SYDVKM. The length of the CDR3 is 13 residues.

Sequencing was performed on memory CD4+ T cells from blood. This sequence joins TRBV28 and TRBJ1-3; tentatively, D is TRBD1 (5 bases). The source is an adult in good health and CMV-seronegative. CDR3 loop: CASVRDAGNTIYF. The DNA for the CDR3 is TGTGCCAGCGTCCGGGACGCGGGAAACACCATATATTTT.